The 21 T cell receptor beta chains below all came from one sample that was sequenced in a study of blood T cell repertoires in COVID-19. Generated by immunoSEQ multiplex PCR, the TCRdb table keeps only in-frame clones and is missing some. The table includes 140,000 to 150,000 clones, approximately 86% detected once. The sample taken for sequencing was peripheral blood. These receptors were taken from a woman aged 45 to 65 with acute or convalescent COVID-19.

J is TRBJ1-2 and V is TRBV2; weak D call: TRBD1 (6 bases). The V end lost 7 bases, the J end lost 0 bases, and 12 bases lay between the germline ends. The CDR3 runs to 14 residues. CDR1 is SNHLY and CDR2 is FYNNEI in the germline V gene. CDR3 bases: TGTGCCAGCACCAGGGACACTGCTAACTATGGCTACACCTTC. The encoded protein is CASTRDTANYGYTF.

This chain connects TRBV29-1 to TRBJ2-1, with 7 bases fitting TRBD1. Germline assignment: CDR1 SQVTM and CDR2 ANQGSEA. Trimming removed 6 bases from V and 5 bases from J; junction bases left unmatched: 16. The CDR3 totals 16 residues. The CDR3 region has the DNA TGCAGCGTCACAGCCGAGACAGGGCGCCTCCACAATGAGCAGTTCTTC. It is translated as CSVTAETGRLHNEQFF.

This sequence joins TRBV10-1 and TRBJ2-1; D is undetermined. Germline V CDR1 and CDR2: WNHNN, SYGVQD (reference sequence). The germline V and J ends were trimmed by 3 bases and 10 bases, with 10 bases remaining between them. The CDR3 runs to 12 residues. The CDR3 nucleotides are TGCGCCAGCAGTGAACGGTTGTCAGAGCAGTTCTTC. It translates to CASSERLSEQFF.

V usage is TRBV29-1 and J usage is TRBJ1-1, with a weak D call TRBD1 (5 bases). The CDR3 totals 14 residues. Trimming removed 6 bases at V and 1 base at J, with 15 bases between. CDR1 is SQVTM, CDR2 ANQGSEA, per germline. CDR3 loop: CSVMQGEPNTEAFF. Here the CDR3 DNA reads TGCAGCGTGATGCAGGGCGAACCGAACACTGAAGCTTTCTTT.

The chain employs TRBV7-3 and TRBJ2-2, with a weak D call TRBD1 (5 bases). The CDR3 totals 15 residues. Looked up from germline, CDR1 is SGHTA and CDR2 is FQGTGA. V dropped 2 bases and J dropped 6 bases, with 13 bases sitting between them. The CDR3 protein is CASSLGASRAGELFF. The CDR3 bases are TGTGCCAGCAGCTTAGGGGCGAGCAGGGCCGGGGAGCTGTTTTTT.

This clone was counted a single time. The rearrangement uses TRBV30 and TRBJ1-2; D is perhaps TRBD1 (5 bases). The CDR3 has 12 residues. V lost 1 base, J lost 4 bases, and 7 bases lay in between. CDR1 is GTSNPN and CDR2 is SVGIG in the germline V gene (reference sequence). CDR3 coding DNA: TGTGCCTGGAGTGAGGGGCGCTATGGCTACACCTTC. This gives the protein CAWSEGRYGYTF.

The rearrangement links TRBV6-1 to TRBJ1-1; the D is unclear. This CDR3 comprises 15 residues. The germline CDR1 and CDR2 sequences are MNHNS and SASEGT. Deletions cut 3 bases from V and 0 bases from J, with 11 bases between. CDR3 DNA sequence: TGTGCCAGCAGTGATGAGGGTCAGATGAACACTGAAGCTTTCTTT. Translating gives CASSDEGQMNTEAFF.

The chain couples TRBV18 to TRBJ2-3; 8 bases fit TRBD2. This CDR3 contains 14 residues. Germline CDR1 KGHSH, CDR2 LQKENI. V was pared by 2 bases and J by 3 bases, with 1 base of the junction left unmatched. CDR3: CASSPGTRTDTQYF. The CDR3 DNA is TGTGCCAGCTCACCAGGGACTAGGACAGATACGCAGTATTTT.

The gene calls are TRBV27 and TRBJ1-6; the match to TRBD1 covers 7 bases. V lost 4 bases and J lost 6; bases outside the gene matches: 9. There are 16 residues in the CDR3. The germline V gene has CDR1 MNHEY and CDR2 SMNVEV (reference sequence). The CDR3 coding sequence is TGTGCCAGCAGTTCCCTACGACAGGGAATTAATTCACCCCTCCACTTT. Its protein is CASSSLRQGINSPLHF.

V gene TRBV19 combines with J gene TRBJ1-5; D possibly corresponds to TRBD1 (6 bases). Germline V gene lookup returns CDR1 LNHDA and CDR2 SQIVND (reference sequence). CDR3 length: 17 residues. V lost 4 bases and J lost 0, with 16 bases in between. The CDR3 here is CASSTHRTAYSNQPQHF. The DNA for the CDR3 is TGTGCCAGTAGTACCCATAGGACAGCTTATAGCAATCAGCCCCAGCATTTT.

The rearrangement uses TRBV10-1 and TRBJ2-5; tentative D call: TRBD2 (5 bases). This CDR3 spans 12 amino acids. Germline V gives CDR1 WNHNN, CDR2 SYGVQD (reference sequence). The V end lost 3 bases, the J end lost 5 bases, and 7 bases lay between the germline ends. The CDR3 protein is CASSDRGETQYF. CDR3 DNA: TGCGCCAGCAGTGACAGAGGGGAGACCCAGTACTTC.

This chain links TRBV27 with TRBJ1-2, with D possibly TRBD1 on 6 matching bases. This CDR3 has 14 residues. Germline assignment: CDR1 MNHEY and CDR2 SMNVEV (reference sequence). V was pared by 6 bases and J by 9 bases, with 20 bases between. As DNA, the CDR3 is TGTGCCAGCAGAGATACCGGGACACGCAACCGCTACACCTTC. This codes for CASRDTGTRNRYTF.

CDR3 DNA sequence: TGTGCCAGCAGTTTTACGACAGGGCTCCATGGCTACACCTTC. It codes for CASSFTTGLHGYTF. The gene calls are TRBV27 and TRBJ1-2; TRBD1 matches 7 bases. The V gene's germline CDR1 is MNHEY and CDR2 SMNVEV (reference sequence). V shed 3 bases and J 6 bases; nucleotides not matched to a gene: 7. The CDR3 runs 14 residues.

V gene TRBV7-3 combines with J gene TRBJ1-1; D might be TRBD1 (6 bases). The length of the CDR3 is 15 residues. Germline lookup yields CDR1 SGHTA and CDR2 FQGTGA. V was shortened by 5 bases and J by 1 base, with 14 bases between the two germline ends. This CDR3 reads CASSPRADRNTEAFF. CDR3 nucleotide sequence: TGTGCCAGCAGCCCCAGGGCGGACAGGAACACTGAAGCTTTCTTT.

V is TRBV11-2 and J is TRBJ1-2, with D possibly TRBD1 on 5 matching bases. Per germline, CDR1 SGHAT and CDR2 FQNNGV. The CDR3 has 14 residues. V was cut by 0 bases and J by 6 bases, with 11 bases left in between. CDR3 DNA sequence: TGTGCCAGCAGCTTAGACAGGGCGTTGAATGGCTACACCTTC. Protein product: CASSLDRALNGYTF.

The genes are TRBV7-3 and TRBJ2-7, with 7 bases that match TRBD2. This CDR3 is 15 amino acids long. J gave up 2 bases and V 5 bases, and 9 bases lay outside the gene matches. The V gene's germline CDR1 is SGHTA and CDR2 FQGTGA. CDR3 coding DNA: TGTGCCAGCAGCCTTTTTGGACTAGGGCCCTACGAGCAGTACTTC. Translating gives CASSLFGLGPYEQYF.

The CDR3 coding sequence is TGTGCCAGCAGCTGGGAGAGGGGGCAAGGCAATCAGCCCCAGCATTTT. This translates into CASSWERGQGNQPQHF. V usage is TRBV5-5 and J usage is TRBJ1-5, with TRBD1 matching 7 bases. Trimming removed 3 bases from V and 2 bases from J; junction bases left unmatched: 8. The CDR3 length is 16 residues. In germline, CDR1 is SGHKS, CDR2 YYEKEE (reference sequence).

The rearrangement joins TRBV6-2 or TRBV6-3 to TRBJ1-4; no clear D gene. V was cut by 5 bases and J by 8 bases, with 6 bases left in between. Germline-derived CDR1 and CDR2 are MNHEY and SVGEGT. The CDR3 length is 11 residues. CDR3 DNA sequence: TGTGCCAGCAGTCCACAGGAAAAACTGTTTTTT. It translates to CASSPQEKLFF.

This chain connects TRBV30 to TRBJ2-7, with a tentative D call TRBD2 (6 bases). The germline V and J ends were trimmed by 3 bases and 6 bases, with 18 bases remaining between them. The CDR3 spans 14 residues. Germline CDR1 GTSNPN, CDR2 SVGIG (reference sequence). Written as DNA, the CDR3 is TGTGCCTGGAGGGAGGAGGGTCTCCCTGTCGAGCAGTACTTC. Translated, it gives CAWREEGLPVEQYF.

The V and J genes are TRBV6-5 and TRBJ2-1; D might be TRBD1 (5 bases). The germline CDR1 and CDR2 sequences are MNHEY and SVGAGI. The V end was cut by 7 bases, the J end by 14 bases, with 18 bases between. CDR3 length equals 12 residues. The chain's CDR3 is CASTDRVKGEFF. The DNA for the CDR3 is TGTGCCAGCACAGATAGGGTCAAAGGGGAGTTCTTC.

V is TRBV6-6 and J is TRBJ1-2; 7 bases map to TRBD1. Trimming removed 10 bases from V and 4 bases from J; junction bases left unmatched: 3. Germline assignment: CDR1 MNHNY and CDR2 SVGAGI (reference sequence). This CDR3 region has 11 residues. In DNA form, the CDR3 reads TGTGCCAACTCAGGGGGCTATGGCTACACCTTC. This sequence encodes CANSGGYGYTF.